The rows below give T cell receptor beta chains drawn from one sample of a study of cytomegalovirus exposure and HLA in healthy donors. TCRdb's table, derived via immunoSEQ multiplex PCR, lists solely in-frame clones and lacks some. Among 120,000 to 150,000 clones listed, almost 90% were seen once. What was sequenced was PBMCs. The receptors here all came from a woman younger than 30 in good health and CMV-seropositive. Each CDR3 is given with its conserved first and last residue. Fields, in order: V gene, D gene, clone size, J gene, CDR3 protein, CDR3 DNA. The D gene is left open where the match is weak. Where a row states a size, it is once, few, many or the class of an expanded clone; other rows omit it.

V gene: TRBV1
D gene: -
clone size: -
J gene: TRBJ1-5
CDR3 protein: CTSGREGTCYSNQPQHF
CDR3 DNA: TGCACCAGCGGGCGCGAAGGAACATGTTATAGCAATCAGCCCCAGCATTTT

V gene: TRBV19
D gene: TRBD2
clone size: -
J gene: TRBJ2-1
CDR3 protein: CASSIAGLADNEQFF
CDR3 DNA: TGTGCCAGTAGTATAGCAGGACTAGCGGACAATGAGCAGTTCTTC

V gene: TRBV7-8
D gene: TRBD1
clone size: -
J gene: TRBJ2-7
CDR3 protein: CASSLGTGTYEQYF
CDR3 DNA: TGTGCCAGCAGCTTAGGGACAGGGACCTACGAGCAGTACTTC

V gene: TRBV2
D gene: TRBD1
clone size: -
J gene: TRBJ2-7
CDR3 protein: CASSTGGGEQYF
CDR3 DNA: TGTGCCAGCAGTACAGGGGGCGGCGAGCAGTACTTC

V gene: TRBV11-2
D gene: TRBD1
clone size: -
J gene: TRBJ2-7
CDR3 protein: CASSLDRGLYEQYF
CDR3 DNA: TGTGCCAGCAGCTTGGACAGGGGGCTATACGAGCAGTACTTC

V gene: TRBV28
D gene: TRBD1
clone size: once
J gene: TRBJ1-2
CDR3 protein: CASSLGQGISYTF
CDR3 DNA: TGTGCCAGCAGTCTGGGACAGGGCATTTCTTACACCTTC

V gene: TRBV7-2
D gene: -
clone size: -
J gene: TRBJ2-7
CDR3 protein: CASSLDLMLTVRMDEQYF
CDR3 DNA: TGTGCCAGCAGCTTAGACTTAATGTTGACAGTGAGGATGGACGAGCAGTACTTC

V gene: TRBV7-9
D gene: -
clone size: -
J gene: TRBJ1-4
CDR3 protein: CASRPDSGLREKLFF
CDR3 DNA: TGTGCCAGCAGACCAGACAGCGGGTTAAGGGAAAAACTGTTTTTT

V gene: TRBV5-4
D gene: TRBD2
clone size: -
J gene: TRBJ2-1
CDR3 protein: CASSLAGEGTQFF
CDR3 DNA: TGTGCCAGCAGCTTGGCCGGGGAGGGGACGCAGTTCTTC

V gene: TRBV5-1
D gene: -
clone size: -
J gene: TRBJ2-6
CDR3 protein: CASSLERYRDSGANVLTF
CDR3 DNA: TGCGCCAGCAGCTTGGAGCGTTACAGGGACTCTGGGGCCAACGTCCTGACTTTC

V gene: TRBV9
D gene: TRBD1
clone size: -
J gene: TRBJ2-5
CDR3 protein: CASSFGTGKQETQYF
CDR3 DNA: TGTGCCAGCAGCTTCGGGACAGGAAAGCAAGAGACCCAGTACTTC

V gene: TRBV28
D gene: TRBD1
clone size: -
J gene: TRBJ1-1
CDR3 protein: CASSLAARDRSRAFF
CDR3 DNA: TGTGCCAGCAGTTTAGCTGCCCGGGACAGGTCGCGAGCTTTCTTT

V gene: TRBV7-8
D gene: -
clone size: -
J gene: TRBJ2-2
CDR3 protein: CASSLAGNTGELFF
CDR3 DNA: TGTGCCAGCAGCTTAGCCGGTAACACCGGGGAGCTGTTTTTT

V gene: TRBV13
D gene: TRBD2
clone size: -
J gene: TRBJ2-1
CDR3 protein: CASSYPSGDEQFF
CDR3 DNA: TGTGCCAGCAGCTATCCTAGCGGCGATGAGCAGTTCTTC

V gene: TRBV6-5
D gene: TRBD1
clone size: -
J gene: TRBJ1-2
CDR3 protein: CASSYLRQGAYYGYTF
CDR3 DNA: TGTGCCAGCAGTTACCTCAGACAGGGGGCATACTATGGCTACACCTTC

V gene: TRBV7-2
D gene: TRBD1
clone size: -
J gene: TRBJ1-1
CDR3 protein: CASSSGQATEAFF
CDR3 DNA: TGTGCCAGCAGCTCCGGACAGGCCACTGAAGCTTTCTTT

V gene: TRBV28
D gene: TRBD1
clone size: -
J gene: TRBJ2-7
CDR3 protein: CASSLWFGRTGILSYEQYF
CDR3 DNA: TGTGCCAGCAGTTTATGGTTTGGTCGGACAGGGATTCTGTCCTACGAGCAGTACTTC

V gene: TRBV28
D gene: -
clone size: few
J gene: TRBJ1-4
CDR3 protein: CASSLQGQKLFF
CDR3 DNA: TGTGCCAGCAGCCTCCAGGGGCAAAAACTGTTTTTT

V gene: TRBV20-1
D gene: -
clone size: -
J gene: TRBJ1-1
CDR3 protein: CSDAGATEAFF
CDR3 DNA: TGCAGTGACGCGGGGGCGACTGAAGCTTTCTTT